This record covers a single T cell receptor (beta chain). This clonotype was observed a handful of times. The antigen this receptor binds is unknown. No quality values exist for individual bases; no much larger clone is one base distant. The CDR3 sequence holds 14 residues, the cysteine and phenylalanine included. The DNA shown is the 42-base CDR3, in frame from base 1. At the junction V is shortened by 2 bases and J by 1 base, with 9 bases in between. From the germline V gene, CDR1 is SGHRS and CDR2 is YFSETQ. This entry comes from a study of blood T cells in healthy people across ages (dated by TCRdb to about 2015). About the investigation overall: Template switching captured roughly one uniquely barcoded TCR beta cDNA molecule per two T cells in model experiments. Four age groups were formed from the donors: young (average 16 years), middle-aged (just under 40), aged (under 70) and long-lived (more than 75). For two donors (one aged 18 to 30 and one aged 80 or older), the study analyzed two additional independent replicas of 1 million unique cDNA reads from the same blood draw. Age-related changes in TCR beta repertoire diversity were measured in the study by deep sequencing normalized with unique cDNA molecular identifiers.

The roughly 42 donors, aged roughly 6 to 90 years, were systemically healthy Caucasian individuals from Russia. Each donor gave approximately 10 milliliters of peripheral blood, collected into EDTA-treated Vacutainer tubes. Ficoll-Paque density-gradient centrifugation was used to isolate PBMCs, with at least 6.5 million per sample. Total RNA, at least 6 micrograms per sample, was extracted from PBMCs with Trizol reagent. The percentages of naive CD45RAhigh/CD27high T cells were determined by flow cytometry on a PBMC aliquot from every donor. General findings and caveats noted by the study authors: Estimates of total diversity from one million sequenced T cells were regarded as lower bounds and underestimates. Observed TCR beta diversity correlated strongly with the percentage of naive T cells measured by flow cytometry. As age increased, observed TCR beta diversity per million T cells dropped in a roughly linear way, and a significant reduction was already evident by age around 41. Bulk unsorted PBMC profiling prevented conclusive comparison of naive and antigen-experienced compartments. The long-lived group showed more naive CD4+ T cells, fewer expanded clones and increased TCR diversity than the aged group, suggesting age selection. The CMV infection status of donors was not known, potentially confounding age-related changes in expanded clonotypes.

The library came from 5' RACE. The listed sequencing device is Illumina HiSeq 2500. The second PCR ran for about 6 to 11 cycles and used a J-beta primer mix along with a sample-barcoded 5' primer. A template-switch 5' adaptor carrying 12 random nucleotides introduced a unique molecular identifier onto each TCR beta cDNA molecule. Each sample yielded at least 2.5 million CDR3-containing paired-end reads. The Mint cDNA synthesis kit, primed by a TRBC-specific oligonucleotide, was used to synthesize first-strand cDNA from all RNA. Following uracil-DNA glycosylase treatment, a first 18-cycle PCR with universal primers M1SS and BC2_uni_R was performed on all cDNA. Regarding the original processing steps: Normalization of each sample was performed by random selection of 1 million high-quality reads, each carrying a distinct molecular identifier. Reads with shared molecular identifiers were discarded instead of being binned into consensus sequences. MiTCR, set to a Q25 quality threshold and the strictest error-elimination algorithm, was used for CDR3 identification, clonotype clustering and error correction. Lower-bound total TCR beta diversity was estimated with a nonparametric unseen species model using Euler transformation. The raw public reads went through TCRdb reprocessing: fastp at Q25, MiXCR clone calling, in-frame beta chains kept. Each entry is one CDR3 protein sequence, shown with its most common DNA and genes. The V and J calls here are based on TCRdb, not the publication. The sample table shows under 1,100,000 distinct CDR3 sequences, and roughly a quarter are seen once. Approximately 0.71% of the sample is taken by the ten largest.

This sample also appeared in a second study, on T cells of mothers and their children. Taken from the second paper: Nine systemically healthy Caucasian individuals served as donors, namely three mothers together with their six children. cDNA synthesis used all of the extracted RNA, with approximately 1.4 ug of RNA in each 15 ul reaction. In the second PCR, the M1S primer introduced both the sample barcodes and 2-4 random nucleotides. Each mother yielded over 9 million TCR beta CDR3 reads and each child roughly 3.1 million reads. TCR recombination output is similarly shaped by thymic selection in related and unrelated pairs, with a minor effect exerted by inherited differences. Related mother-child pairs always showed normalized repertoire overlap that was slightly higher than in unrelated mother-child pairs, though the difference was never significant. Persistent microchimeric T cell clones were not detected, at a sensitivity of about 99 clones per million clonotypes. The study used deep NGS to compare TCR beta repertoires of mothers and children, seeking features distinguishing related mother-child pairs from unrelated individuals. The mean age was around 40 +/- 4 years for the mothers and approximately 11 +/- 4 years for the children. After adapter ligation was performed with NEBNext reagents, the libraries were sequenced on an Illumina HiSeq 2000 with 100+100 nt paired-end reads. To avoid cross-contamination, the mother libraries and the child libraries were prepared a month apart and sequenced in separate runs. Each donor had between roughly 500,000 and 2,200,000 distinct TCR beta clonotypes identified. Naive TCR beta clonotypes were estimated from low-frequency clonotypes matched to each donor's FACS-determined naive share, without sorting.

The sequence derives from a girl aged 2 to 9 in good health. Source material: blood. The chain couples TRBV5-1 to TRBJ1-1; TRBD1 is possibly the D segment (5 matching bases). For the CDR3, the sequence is CASSFDRGNTEAFF. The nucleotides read TGCGCCAGCAGCTTCGACAGAGGGAACACTGAAGCTTTCTTT.